Listed here are 30 T cell receptor beta chains from one sample, sequenced in a study of blood T cell repertoires in COVID-19. Data came from immunoSEQ multiplex PCR; TCRdb stores just in-frame clones and leaves some out. This table has about 190,000 clones, about three quarters appearing once. Sequencing was performed on peripheral blood. These receptors all come from a woman of 80 years or more with active or convalescent COVID-19.

The chain is built from TRBV7-6 and TRBJ2-3, with 9 bases fitting TRBD2. The CDR3 sequence is 12 residues long. The V gene's germline CDR1 is SGHVS and CDR2 FNYEAQ. V shed 5 bases and J 10 bases; nucleotides not matched to a gene: 4. Here the CDR3 DNA reads TGTGCCAGCAGCCCGGGACTAGCAGCGCAGTATTTT. Amino acids: CASSPGLAAQYF.

Only a few counts were recorded for this clone. The rearrangement links TRBV28 to TRBJ1-3, with 12 positions matching TRBD1. The V gene's germline CDR1 is MDHEN and CDR2 SYDVKM. This CDR3 comprises 16 residues. V gave up 4 bases and J gave up 4 bases; unmatched junction bases: 5. The CDR3 here is CASSSGTGGRGNTIYF. CDR3 nucleotide sequence: TGTGCCAGCAGTTCCGGGACAGGGGGCAGAGGAAACACCATATATTTT.

The rearrangement uses TRBV6-1 and TRBJ1-1; tentative D call: TRBD1 (5 bases). This CDR3 has 13 residues. V was clipped by 1 base and J by 4 bases, with 7 bases between them. Per germline, CDR1 MNHNS and CDR2 SASEGT. The CDR3 sequence is CASSEDRFTEAFF. The DNA of the CDR3 is TGTGCCAGCAGTGAAGACAGGTTCACTGAAGCTTTCTTT.

The CDR3 DNA reads as TGTGCCAGTAGTATTGACAGGGGGCGCCGGGGCTACACCTTC. It is translated as CASSIDRGRRGYTF. The chain is built from TRBV19 and TRBJ1-2; 10 nucleotides align to TRBD1. Germline loops: CDR1 LNHDA, CDR2 SQIVND (reference sequence). The V and J ends lost 3 bases and 8 bases, in that order; junction bases with no gene match: 6. The CDR3 length is 14 residues.

The genes are TRBV19 and TRBJ1-1; 10 bases match TRBD1. Germline loops: CDR1 LNHDA, CDR2 SQIVND (reference sequence). J gave up 5 bases and V 5 bases, and 8 bases lay outside the gene matches. The CDR3 is 15 amino acids. CDR3 protein: CASSSDRGVETEAFF. The CDR3 DNA reads TGTGCCAGTAGTTCGGACAGGGGGGTGGAAACTGAAGCTTTCTTT.

This clone appeared a few times. The CDR3 sequence: CASSLLPGQETQYF. Written as DNA, the CDR3 is TGTGCCAGCAGCTTATTACCGGGACAAGAGACCCAGTACTTC. The V gene is TRBV11-2, the J gene TRBJ2-5; TRBD2 is a possible D gene (5 bases). Per the germline V gene, CDR1 is SGHAT and CDR2 is FQNNGV. Deletions cut 2 bases from V and 2 bases from J, with 9 bases between. The length of the CDR3 is 14 residues. Full variable domain (missing parts from reference TRBV11-2 and TRBJ2-5): EAGVAQSPRYKIIEKRQSVAFWCNPISGHATLYWYQQILGQGPKLLIQFQNNGVVDDSQLPKDRFSAERLKGVDSTLKIQPAKLEDSAVYLCASSLLPGQETQYFGPGTRLLVL.

The chain joins TRBV19 to TRBJ1-1; 8 bases fit TRBD1. The CDR3 contains 18 residues. V shed 4 bases, J shed 3 bases, and the junction held 16 bases outside the gene matches. In germline, CDR1 is LNHDA, CDR2 SQIVND (reference sequence). The CDR3 sequence: CASSTRDRTGYRHTEAFF. CDR3 bases: TGTGCCAGTAGTACCCGGGACAGGACAGGGTATAGGCACACTGAAGCTTTCTTT.

This chain uses TRBV11-1 with TRBJ2-7, with D perhaps matching TRBD2 (5 bases). The CDR3 spans 15 residues. The V gene's germline CDR1 is SGHAT and CDR2 FQDESV (reference sequence). Trimming stripped 4 bases from V and 0 bases from J, with 13 bases between. This chain's CDR3 is CASSSPSRSSYEQYF. CDR3 nucleotide sequence: TGTGCCAGCAGCTCCCCTAGCAGGAGCTCCTACGAGCAGTACTTC.

This clone was observed a few times. This chain links TRBV6-4 with TRBJ2-5, with TRBD1 identical over 8 bases. Trimming cost V 4 bases and J 1 base; bases outside gene matches: 8. Germline-derived CDR1 and CDR2 are MRHNA and SNTAGT. The CDR3 extends over 16 amino acids. CDR3 DNA: TGTGCCAGCAGTGTAATAGGACAGGGAGTCCAAGAGACCCAGTACTTC. This codes for CASSVIGQGVQETQYF.

This clone was recorded a few times. The V and J genes are TRBV10-3 and TRBJ2-1; the match to TRBD1 covers 7 bases. Trimming at V came to 1 base and at J to 5 bases, leaving 8 bases not matched to a gene. Germline V gene data show CDR1 as ENHRY and CDR2 as SYGVKD. CDR3 length equals 16 residues. CDR3 protein: CAISEYGGTGDNEQFF. The CDR3 DNA follows: TGTGCCATCAGTGAGTATGGAGGAACAGGGGACAATGAGCAGTTCTTC.

The J gene is TRBJ2-7, the V gene TRBV5-1; D possibly corresponds to TRBD1 (6 bases). CDR3 length equals 15 residues. Germline CDR1 SGHRS, CDR2 YFSETQ. Trimming left V 4 bases short and J 0 bases short, with 14 bases between. The CDR3 is CASSNPQGYSYEQYF. The CDR3 nucleotides are TGCGCCAGCAGCAACCCTCAGGGGTACTCCTACGAGCAGTACTTC.

J is TRBJ2-5 and V is TRBV19; 7 nucleotides agree with TRBD1. CDR1 is LNHDA, CDR2 SQIVND, per germline (reference sequence). V shed 5 bases and J 5 bases; nucleotides not matched to a gene: 8. The length of the CDR3 is 14 residues. The CDR3 region has the DNA TGTGCCAGTAGTGCACAGGGGTCGAGGGAGACCCAGTACTTC. Amino acids: CASSAQGSRETQYF.

In this sample, this clone turned up a few times. This chain uses TRBV19 with TRBJ1-6; 9 bases are shared with TRBD1. This CDR3 spans 14 amino acids. Germline V gene data show CDR1 as LNHDA and CDR2 as SQIVND (reference sequence). V was pared by 5 bases and J by 9 bases, with 5 bases of the junction left unmatched. The CDR3, as DNA: TGTGCCAGTAGTTTCGGACAGGGGAGTTCACCCCTCCACTTT. It encodes CASSFGQGSSPLHF.

The rearrangement joins TRBV27 to TRBJ1-1; D is possibly TRBD1 (6 bases). Trimming took off 8 bases at V and 1 base at J, with 23 bases between the two ends. The CDR3 runs 17 residues. CDR1 is MNHEY, CDR2 SMNVEV, per germline (reference sequence). The DNA for the CDR3 is TGTGCCAGCGGGAGCAATACGAACAGGGCGGCGAACACTGAAGCTTTCTTT. Protein: CASGSNTNRAANTEAFF.

This clone was found once. This sequence joins TRBV27 and TRBJ2-7, with TRBD1 as a possible D gene (5 bases). The CDR3 runs to 14 residues. V was trimmed by 3 bases and J by 3 bases, leaving 12 bases between them. Looked up from germline, CDR1 is MNHEY and CDR2 is SMNVEV (reference sequence). DNA of the CDR3: TGTGCCAGCAGTTTCAAGGGGCACTTCTACGAGCAGTACTTC. It translates to CASSFKGHFYEQYF.

The chain uses TRBV7-9 and TRBJ2-7; 9 bases line up with TRBD1. The CDR3 length is 13 residues. V was clipped by 10 bases and J by 1 base; unmatched bases: 5. CDR1 and CDR2 from the germline V gene are SEHNR and FQNEAQ (reference sequence). The CDR3 here is CATGTGRSYEQYF. The CDR3 region has the DNA TGTGCCACTGGGACAGGGAGGTCCTACGAGCAGTACTTC.

This sequence joins TRBV29-1 and TRBJ2-3; TRBD1 matches at 9 bases. The germline V gene has CDR1 SQVTM and CDR2 ANQGSEA. This CDR3 has 13 residues. The junction had 6 bases not matched to a gene; V was cut back by 7 bases and J by 4 bases. The CDR3 sequence: CSAGTGWSDTQYF. The CDR3 nucleotides are TGCAGCGCCGGGACAGGGTGGTCAGATACGCAGTATTTT.

The chain couples TRBV27 to TRBJ1-1; D unclear. CDR1 is MNHEY, CDR2 SMNVEV, per germline (reference sequence). CDR3 length equals 12 residues. Trimming left V 4 bases short and J 6 bases short, with 9 bases between. The CDR3 nucleotides are TGTGCCAGCAGTTATATGGGCTCTGAAGCTTTCTTT. It is translated as CASSYMGSEAFF.

The rearrangement uses TRBV6-2 or TRBV6-3 and TRBJ1-5; maybe TRBD1 (5 bases). Trimming shortened V by 4 bases and J by 6 bases, and 13 bases separated the two germline ends. The CDR3 extends over 14 amino acids. The germline V gene encodes CDR1 MNHEY and CDR2 SVGEGT. The CDR3 DNA reads TGTGCCAGCAGTTCGACAGTGACGGTTCAGCCCCAGCATTTT. The encoded protein is CASSSTVTVQPQHF.

The CDR3 DNA reads as TGTGCCAGCAGTTCGGAACAGGGGGAACGGCATCAGCCCCAGCATTTT. This encodes CASSSEQGERHQPQHF. The chain has TRBV28 and TRBJ1-5; 8 nucleotides align to TRBD1. Per the germline V gene, CDR1 is MDHEN and CDR2 is SYDVKM. Unmatched junction bases numbered 10, after V lost 4 bases and J lost 5 bases. The CDR3 totals 16 residues.

The V gene is TRBV28, the J gene TRBJ2-7; 7 positions match TRBD2. J lost 4 bases, V lost 6 bases, and 12 bases had no gene match. The V gene's germline CDR1 is MDHEN and CDR2 SYDVKM. The CDR3 covers 15 residues. The CDR3 spells CASSLSGAAAYEQYF. In nucleotides, the CDR3 is TGTGCCAGCAGCCTAAGCGGGGCCGCTGCGTACGAGCAGTACTTC.

The CDR3, as DNA: TGTGCCAGCAGCTTAGACAGGGGCGTTCCCGAGCAGTACTTC. Its protein is CASSLDRGVPEQYF. The chain is built from TRBV7-2 and TRBJ2-7; 7 bases line up with TRBD1. Trimming removed 1 base from V and 6 bases from J; junction bases left unmatched: 6. This CDR3 is 14 amino acids long. The V gene's germline CDR1 is SGHTA and CDR2 FQGNSA.

V is TRBV28 and J is TRBJ1-1; the match to TRBD1 covers 7 bases. Germline CDR1 is MDHEN and CDR2 is SYDVKM. There are 14 residues in the CDR3. V dropped 6 bases and J dropped 3; count of bases not matched to a gene: 7. CDR3 amino acids: CASSTGESYTEAFF. The CDR3 region has the DNA TGTGCCAGCAGCACAGGGGAGTCGTACACTGAAGCTTTCTTT.

V and J are TRBV6-5 and TRBJ2-5; 11 positions match TRBD2. The germline gives CDR1 MNHEY, CDR2 SVGAGI. This CDR3 region has 15 residues. V dropped 0 bases and J dropped 5; count of bases not matched to a gene: 2. The DNA of the CDR3 is TGTGCCAGCAGTTACTCGACTAGCGGGGCGGAGACCCAGTACTTC. Translation gives CASSYSTSGAETQYF.

The V and J genes are TRBV29-1 and TRBJ1-1; 9 bases are shared with TRBD1. Germline loops: CDR1 SQVTM, CDR2 ANQGSEA. The trim removed 6 bases at V and 10 bases at J, leaving 9 bases unmatched. This CDR3 is built from 12 residues. The CDR3 loop reads CSVHPGQGVAFF. The DNA of the CDR3 is TGCAGCGTCCACCCGGGACAGGGCGTAGCTTTCTTT. Based on the CDR3 plus reference TRBV29-1 and TRBJ1-1, the full variable domain is SAVISQKPSRDICQRGTSLTIQCQVDSQVTMMFWYRQQPGQSLTLIATANQGSEATYESGFVIDKFPISRPNLTFSTLTVSNMSPEDSSIYLCSVHPGQGVAFFGQGTRLTVV.

CDR3 amino acids: CASRRQFLTDTQYF. CDR3 in DNA: TGTGCCAGCAGGCGACAGTTTCTCACAGATACGCAGTATTTT. The chain couples TRBV6-5 to TRBJ2-3, with a possible D match to TRBD1 (5 bases). The ends were cut back, 6 bases at V and 2 bases at J, with 12 bases in the middle. The germline CDR1 and CDR2 sequences are MNHEY and SVGAGI. The CDR3 spans 14 residues.

The chain employs TRBV27 and TRBJ1-1; D gene ambiguous. Trimming stripped 4 bases from V and 7 bases from J, with 16 bases between. CDR3 length: 14 amino acids. Germline CDR1 and CDR2: MNHEY and SMNVEV (reference sequence). The CDR3 DNA follows: TGTGCCAGCAGTTCCCAGCCTCCCGGGATTGAAGCTTTCTTT. As protein: CASSSQPPGIEAFF.

The chain combines TRBV24-1 with TRBJ2-5, with D possibly TRBD1 on 7 matching bases. The V gene lost 10 bases and the J gene lost 5 bases, with 19 bases spanning the gap. This CDR3 is built from 14 residues. Germline-derived CDR1 and CDR2 are KGHDR and SFDVKD. The CDR3 DNA follows: TGTGCCACTAGGGGGGACAGTTTGTGGGAGACCCAGTACTTC. Residues: CATRGDSLWETQYF.

The chain combines TRBV5-4 with TRBJ1-4, with D unclear. There are 15 residues in the CDR3. The ends were cut back, 4 bases at V and 0 bases at J, with 10 bases in the middle. Looked up from germline, CDR1 is SGHNT and CDR2 is YYREEE (reference sequence). DNA of the CDR3: TGTGCCAGCAGCGAGTCCCCTGCAACTAATGAAAAACTGTTTTTT. Amino acid sequence: CASSESPATNEKLFF.

This rearrangement joins TRBV20-1 to TRBJ2-5, with D perhaps TRBD1 (6 bases). The germline V gene encodes CDR1 DFQATT and CDR2 SNEGSKA (reference sequence). V was trimmed by 3 bases and J by 2 bases, leaving 13 bases between them. The CDR3 runs to 14 residues. CDR3 bases: TGCAGTGCTAGTCTCGGGACACTACAAGAGACCCAGTACTTC. It encodes CSASLGTLQETQYF.